This TCR beta chain was sequenced in a study of blood T cells in healthy people across ages. On the study more broadly: Template switching caught about one barcoded beta molecule for each two T cells. Study results and caveats: TCR beta diversity per million T cells fell roughly linearly with age. Relative to aged donors, long-lived donors carried more naive CD4+ cells and displayed higher diversity.

Alongside a J-beta primer mix, a sample-barcoded 5' primer served in a second PCR lasting about 7 to 12 cycles. TCRdb fed the 5' RACE reads into MiXCR, producing one record per CDR3 protein. The repertoire holds around 1.5 million distinct CDR3 sequences, with approximately 59% as singletons. To note about this clonotype: Its antigen is as yet unknown.

The CDR3 sequence is 16 residues long. Per germline, CDR1 MNHEY and CDR2 SVGAGI. V lost 0 bases and J 8 bases, leaving 17 bases between the germline ends. The sequence derives from a man aged 18 to 29 in good health. Specimen: blood. The rearrangement joins TRBV6-5 to TRBJ2-1; D might be TRBD1 (6 bases). The CDR3 region has the DNA TGTGCCAGCAGTTACTCTAGGGGACACTACCCTTATGAGCAGTTCTTC. The encoded protein is CASSYSRGHYPYEQFF.